A selection of T cell receptor beta chains follows, all from one sample in a study of blood T cell repertoires in COVID-19. Some clones are missing from TCRdb's copy, which holds only in-frame ones; the method was immunoSEQ multiplex PCR. Among hundreds of thousands of clones, roughly 77% were seen once, and the ten largest hold approximately 3.2%. Sequenced: peripheral blood. The receptor set was obtained from a woman older than 75 with acute or convalescent COVID-19. Each CDR3 is given with its conserved first and last residue. A D gene is named only where the DNA matches it firmly. Clone size is not always given. Where it is, it says once, few, many or a class for expanded clones.

-,TRBV19,TRBJ1-5,-,TGTGCCAGTAGTGGAAACAGGAATCAGCCCCAGCATTTT,CASSGNRNQPQHF
-,TRBV5-1,TRBJ2-3,TRBD2,TGCGCCAGCAGCTTGCTCCGACTAGCGGGAGTGACAGATACGCAGTATTTT,CASSLLRLAGVTDTQYF
-,TRBV7-9,TRBJ1-4,-,TGTGCCAGCAGCTTGGAGGGAAGCCGGGAAAAACTGTTTTTT,CASSLEGSREKLFF
-,TRBV11-2,TRBJ1-1,-,TGTGCCAGCAGCTTACTCCCAGGGGTGGGAGCTTTCTTT,CASSLLPGVGAFF
-,TRBV2,TRBJ1-6,-,TGTGCCAGCAGGACGGACAGTGAAAATTCACCCCTCCACTTT,CASRTDSENSPLHF
-,TRBV7-2,TRBJ1-2,TRBD1,TGTGCCAGCAGCTTAGTCCCGGGACAGGGCAACTATGGCTACACCTTC,CASSLVPGQGNYGYTF
-,TRBV11-2,TRBJ2-7,-,TGTGCCAGCAGCTTAGATCTAGGCTACGAGCAGTACTTC,CASSLDLGYEQYF
-,TRBV6-1,TRBJ2-2,TRBD1,TGTGCCAGCAGTGATTTGGGACAGGCGATTACCGGGGAGCTGTTTTTT,CASSDLGQAITGELFF
-,TRBV5-1,TRBJ2-7,-,TGCGCCAGCAGCTTGGTACAGGGATCTGAGCAGTACTTC,CASSLVQGSEQYF
-,TRBV2,TRBJ2-1,TRBD1,TGTGCCAGCATCCAGACAGGGGTTACCTACAATGAGCAGTTCTTC,CASIQTGVTYNEQFF
-,TRBV6-6,TRBJ2-5,-,TGTGCCAGCAGCCTTGACCGCAGGGAGACCCAGTACTTC,CASSLDRRETQYF
-,TRBV27,TRBJ1-2,-,TGTGCCAGCAGTAGACCGGGAGTAACACGGGCTGGCTACACCTTC,CASSRPGVTRAGYTF
-,TRBV5-6,TRBJ2-5,-,TGTGCCAGCAGCTTGGAGGTGGACTACCAAGAGACCCAGTACTTC,CASSLEVDYQETQYF
-,TRBV7-2,TRBJ2-2,-,TGTGCCAGCAGCTCGAGGCCGGTGAACACCGGGGAGCTGTTTTTT,CASSSRPVNTGELFF
few,TRBV6-6,TRBJ2-7,-,TGTGCCGCCCCGACAAGCACCTACGAGCAGTACTTC,CAAPTSTYEQYF
-,TRBV6-4,TRBJ1-3,TRBD1,TGTGCCAGCAGTCCCCGAGGGGGACAGGTAGTGTGGAACTCTGGAAACACCATATATTTT,CASSPRGGQVVWNSGNTIYF
few,TRBV19,TRBJ1-1,-,TGTGCCAGTAGGGCAGGGTTGATGAACACTGAAGCTTTCTTT,CASRAGLMNTEAFF
-,TRBV15,TRBJ2-3,TRBD2,TGTGCCACCAGCAGAGAAAGGCGCGGGAGCGGAACAGATACGCAGTATTTT,CATSRERRGSGTDTQYF
few,TRBV18,TRBJ2-2,-,TGTGCCAGCTCACCCGCCGGGGGGCCCACCACCGGGGAGCTGTTTTTT,CASSPAGGPTTGELFF
many,TRBV19,TRBJ2-7,-,TGTGCCAGTAGTACAGGTGAGAGCTCCTACGAGCAGTACTTC,CASSTGESSYEQYF
few,TRBV7-2,TRBJ1-2,-,TGTGCCAGCAGCGGTCCGGGCGGGTATGGCTACACCTTC,CASSGPGGYGYTF
once,TRBV19,TRBJ2-5,TRBD2,TGTGCCAGTAGTAAGGCGGGAGGGCGAGAGACCCAGTACTTC,CASSKAGGRETQYF
once,TRBV5-1,TRBJ2-7,TRBD2,TGCGCCAGCAGCCAGCGAGCGGGGGCGGGCTACGAGCAGTACTTC,CASSQRAGAGYEQYF
few,TRBV6-5,TRBJ2-5,-,TGTGCCAGCAGCAGAGAGGTCCAAGAGACCCAGTACTTC,CASSREVQETQYF
-,TRBV28,TRBJ1-2,-,TGTGCCAGCATAGCGGACCTTAGATCAGGCTACACCTTC,CASIADLRSGYTF
few,TRBV7-6,TRBJ2-7,TRBD2,TGTGCCAGCAGCCGATCGCTACTAGCGGGGTTCGCCTACGAGCAGTACTTC,CASSRSLLAGFAYEQYF
few,TRBV19,TRBJ1-1,TRBD1,TGTGCCAGTAGTATCAGGGGGCAGAACACTGAAGCTTTCTTT,CASSIRGQNTEAFF
-,TRBV7-2,TRBJ1-3,-,TGTGCCAGCAGCAAGGACTCAAGCTCTGGAAACACCATATATTTT,CASSKDSSSGNTIYF
once,TRBV30,TRBJ2-7,TRBD2,TGTGCCTGGAGTGTAGGGCCAGCGGGAGGGTTCTCCTACGAGCAGTACTTC,CAWSVGPAGGFSYEQYF
once,TRBV7-7,TRBJ2-5,TRBD1,TGTGCCAGCGCCGGCGGCAGGGGGCCCCAAGAGACCCAGTACTTC,CASAGGRGPQETQYF
medium-sized,TRBV6-6,TRBJ1-5,-,TGTGCCAGCAGTTACGAGTGGAGGGCAAGCAATCAGCCCCAGCATTTT,CASSYEWRASNQPQHF
-,TRBV4-1,TRBJ2-3,TRBD1,TGCGCCAGCAGCCAAGGGTGGGGACAGGGCACAGATACGCAGTATTTT,CASSQGWGQGTDTQYF
-,TRBV5-1,TRBJ2-5,TRBD2,TGCGCCAGCAGCATTTCTAGCGGGCTCTGGGGAGAGACCCAGTACTTC,CASSISSGLWGETQYF
-,TRBV30,TRBJ2-3,-,TGTGCCTGGAGCGCCTTAGCTGGCAGCACAGATACGCAGTATTTT,CAWSALAGSTDTQYF
once,TRBV7-9,TRBJ2-3,-,TGTGCCAGCAGCTTCACTAACAGGGCAGATACGCAGTATTTT,CASSFTNRADTQYF
-,TRBV10-3,TRBJ2-1,TRBD2,TGTGCCATCAGTAAATTAGCGGGGGAATACAATGAGCAGTTCTTC,CAISKLAGEYNEQFF
-,TRBV18,TRBJ2-6,-,TGTGCCAGCTCCCGGGGTTCTGGGGCCAACGTCCTGACTTTC,CASSRGSGANVLTF
once,TRBV6-5,TRBJ1-2,-,TGTGCCAGCAGGGGCTCCACAGGGTTAGGCTACACCTTC,CASRGSTGLGYTF
-,TRBV5-1,TRBJ1-1,TRBD1,TGCGCCAGCAGCCCGACATTTACAGGGGGCTTCACTGAAGCTTTCTTT,CASSPTFTGGFTEAFF
-,TRBV19,TRBJ2-4,TRBD1,TGTGCCAGTAAAGGGACAGTGGCCAAAAACATTCAGTACTTC,CASKGTVAKNIQYF
once,TRBV28,TRBJ1-5,TRBD1,TGTGCCAGCAGGACAGGGGGGATAGGGCAGCCCCAGCATTTT,CASRTGGIGQPQHF
-,TRBV18,TRBJ1-3,-,TGTGCCAGCTCACCATCGGACACCAACTCTGGAAACACCATATATTTT,CASSPSDTNSGNTIYF
many,TRBV5-1,TRBJ1-1,-,TGCGCCAGCAGCTTGGCAGGGCAGAACACTGAAGCTTTCTTT,CASSLAGQNTEAFF
few,TRBV6-1,TRBJ1-1,-,TGTGCCAGCAGTGAGCGACTCATGAACACTGAAGCTTTCTTT,CASSERLMNTEAFF
few,TRBV2,TRBJ1-2,-,TGTGCCAGCGGTTTGGGGCAGAACGGCTACACCTTC,CASGLGQNGYTF
-,TRBV3-1/TRBV3-2,TRBJ2-7,-,TGTGCCAGCAGCCCTTACACGGGACTGAGCTCCTACGAGCAGTACTTC,CASSPYTGLSSYEQYF
-,TRBV7-2,TRBJ2-3,-,TGTGCCAGCAGCTTGCTCTACTCCCAGGGGCCCACAGATACGCAGTATTTT,CASSLLYSQGPTDTQYF
-,TRBV7-9,TRBJ2-7,TRBD2,TGTGCCAGCAGCCCAGACTCTAGCGGGGCCTACGAGCAGTACTTC,CASSPDSSGAYEQYF
-,TRBV24-1,TRBJ2-4,TRBD1,TGTGCCACCAGTGATTCGCCCAGACAGGGGGCCAAAAACATTCAGTACTTC,CATSDSPRQGAKNIQYF
few,TRBV7-2,TRBJ2-3,TRBD2,TGTGCCAGCAGCTGGGGGGGACTAGCGGGCACAGATACGCAGTATTTT,CASSWGGLAGTDTQYF
-,TRBV4-3,TRBJ2-3,TRBD2,TGCGCCAGCGCTTACGCCCCGCGGGGGGGCATCGCAGATACGCAGTATTTT,CASAYAPRGGIADTQYF
-,TRBV3-1/TRBV3-2,TRBJ2-7,-,TGTGCCAGCAGCCAAGCGGCTACGGGGGAGCAGTACTTC,CASSQAATGEQYF
-,TRBV18,TRBJ1-2,-,TGTGCCAGCTCACCAATCATAACAGGAAACTATGGCTACACCTTC,CASSPIITGNYGYTF
once,TRBV5-4,TRBJ1-2,-,TGTGCCAGCAGTATTCTAGGGGGGGGAGCTAACTATGGCTACACCTTC,CASSILGGGANYGYTF
once,TRBV5-8,TRBJ2-6,-,TGTGCCAGCAGCTTGGAGGGGTTTGCTGGGGCCAACGTCCTGACTTTC,CASSLEGFAGANVLTF